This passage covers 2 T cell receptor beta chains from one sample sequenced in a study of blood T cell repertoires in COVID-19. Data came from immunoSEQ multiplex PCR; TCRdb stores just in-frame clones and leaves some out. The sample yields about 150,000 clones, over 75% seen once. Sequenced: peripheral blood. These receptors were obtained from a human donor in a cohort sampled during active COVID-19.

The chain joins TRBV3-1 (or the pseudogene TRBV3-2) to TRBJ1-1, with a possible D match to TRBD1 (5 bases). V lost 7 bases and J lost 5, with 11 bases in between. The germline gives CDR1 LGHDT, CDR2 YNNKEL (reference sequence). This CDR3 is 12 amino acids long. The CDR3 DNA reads TGTGCCAGCACGGGGGGGAGGACTGAAGCTTTCTTT. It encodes CASTGGRTEAFF.

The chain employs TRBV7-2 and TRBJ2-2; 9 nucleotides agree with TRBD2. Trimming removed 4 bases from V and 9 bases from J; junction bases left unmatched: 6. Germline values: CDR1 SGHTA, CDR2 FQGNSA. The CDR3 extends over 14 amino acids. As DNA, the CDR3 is TGTGCCAGCAGCTCCACTAGCGGGTCGAGGGAGCTGTTTTTT. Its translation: CASSSTSGSRELFF.